The clone carrying this TCR beta chain has more than one count but fewer than ten. Its cognate antigen is unknown. In the PCR, 60 Vbeta and 13 Jbeta primers were used. The protocol was immunoSEQ multiplex PCR, while the TCRdb copy is restricted to in-frame clones and leaves out a portion. Here the sample spans about 160,000 clones, 85% being singletons. V trimming: 8 bases; J trimming: 2 bases; junction bases outside the gene matches: 3. CDR3 length: 12 residues. Germline-derived CDR1 and CDR2 are WSHSY and SAAADI. The entry originates in a study of cytomegalovirus exposure and HLA in healthy donors. Turning to the study itself: About 200 million T cells yielded roughly 120 million unique TCR beta sequences, as an earlier analysis found. There were some 410 genotyped donors. Of these, 81% fell in the genetic ancestry cluster associated with self-reported Caucasian donors.

Whole-study findings and limits: About 90% or about 30% of the time was how often most TCR beta V segments were productive, according to an earlier analysis.

V gene TRBV10-2 combines with J gene TRBJ2-7; the match to TRBD2 covers 7 bases. The clonotype was recovered from a boy aged 2-15 years in good health and CMV-seronegative. The specimen was PBMCs. The CDR3: CASGLAAYEQYF. In nucleotides, the CDR3 is TGCGCCAGCGGGCTAGCGGCCTACGAGCAGTACTTC.